This T cell receptor beta chain was captured by sequencing in a study of early T cells in non-severe SARS-CoV-2 infection (dated by TCRdb to 2020 to 2023). Context from the whole study: TCR sequencing used bulk RNA from unsorted whole blood, so alpha and beta chains could not be paired.

Library preparation was by 5' RACE. Sequencing relied on a NextSeq 500. In the TCR library protocol, unique molecular identifiers were attached to individual cDNA molecules to correct for PCR bias and sequencing error. Both TCR alpha and beta chains were sequenced, and tight co-correlation was observed between alpha and beta sequence abundances in each sample. On the authors' methods: Decombinator V4 was used to annotate the V gene, J gene and CDR3 of the TCR sequences. Expanded TCRs were defined as changing significantly between any two time points under a Poisson model with p below 0.0001. TCR abundances were normalised to the total number of TCRs sequenced per sample and expressed as counts per million. VDJdb, accessed 1 November 2021, was searched for CMV, EBV and SARS-CoV-2 annotated TCRs, with TCRs annotated for multiple antigens excluded. TCRdb took the public reads, trimmed them with fastp at Q25, ran MiXCR for clone calling and kept in-frame beta chains. Identical CDR3 proteins give one entry, which carries the most common genes and DNA. Clone size and V and J calls follow TCRdb, not the original study. Counted in this sample were 25,000 to 35,000 distinct CDR3 sequences; around 7% of them appeared once. About two fifths of the sample is held by the ten biggest clonotypes.

Study-level results and caveats: VDJdb matching was skewed toward anti-spike CD8 responses and likely underestimated virus-specific expansions, missing private and CD4 specificities.

A case-control design nested within a healthcare worker cohort in London, UK, was used, with weekly nasopharyngeal swab PCR tests and blood sampling performed. Healthcare workers were enrolled in the week of the UK lockdown, from 23 to 31 March 2020, and were followed every week for up to about 16 weeks. This clonotype has at least ten counts. Its cognate antigen has yet to be identified. The sample holds no much larger clone one base away, and base qualities are not on file. The receptor was derived from an adult who was a healthcare worker with PCR-confirmed SARS-CoV-2 infection or an uninfected control (not recorded which). Material: whole blood.

The CDR3 loop reads CASSLSTTSGTTQYF. The bases read TGTGCCAGCAGCCTATCCACGACTAGCGGGACGACCCAGTACTTC. The rearrangement joined TRBV7-9 to TRBJ2-5; TRBD2 agrees with 11 junctional bases. From a lookup of the germline V gene (reference sequence), CDR1 and CDR2 are SEHNR and FQNEAQ. From the cysteine up to the phenylalanine, the CDR3 has a length of 15 residues. The DNA shown is the 45-base CDR3, in frame from base 1. V trim: 5 bases; J trim: 7 bases; unmatched bases: 9.